The T cell receptor (beta chain) described here comes from a study of blood T cell repertoires in COVID-19. Study-wide context: Collection of acute and convalescent COVID-19 samples took place in the United States, Italy and Spain. Nucleic acid was either cDNA or gDNA, and it came from T cells, B-cell-depleted T cells, or PBMCs.

The V and J ends lost 1 base and 5 bases respectively, with 7 bases between them. The CDR3 length is 14 residues. Per the germline V gene, CDR1 is SGHKS and CDR2 is YYEKEE (reference sequence). In its sample, this clone was seen a few times. In the study's own analysis: Cell counts per sample came from amplifying reference gene primers. Data came from immunoSEQ multiplex PCR; TCRdb stores just in-frame clones and leaves some out. V, J and clone size were drawn from that table, and D and trimming were deduced from the DNA. Altogether 130,000 or so clones are present, 80% being singletons, with the ten largest covering 25%.

V usage is TRBV5-5 and J usage is TRBJ1-6; the D gene is possibly TRBD1 (5 bases). Specimen: peripheral blood. The origin of this receptor is a human donor in a cohort sampled during active COVID-19. The CDR3 sequence: CASSLTTDNSPLHF. For the CDR3, the DNA is TGTGCCAGCAGCTTGACGACAGATAATTCACCCCTCCACTTT.